These 19 T cell receptor beta chains originate from one sample sequenced in a study of regulatory T cells in long-lasting Graves disease. Arm-PCR of CDR3 regions with iRepertoire HTBI primers generated TCR beta libraries. TCRdb reprocessed the multiplex PCR reads with MiXCR, giving one entry per CDR3 protein. Among 350,000 to 450,000 distinct CDR3 sequences listed, 20% to 25% were seen once. The time point was: persistent/refractory GD, antithyroid drugs over 5 years with positive TRAb. PBMCs provided the RNA from which the TCR library was made. Sample: peripheral blood mononuclear cells (PBMCs), taken when the disease was refractory, from a patient treated with antithyroid drugs. The receptors derive from a female donor with Graves disease.

The table lists this clonotype with a few counts. The chain's CDR3 is CSARRAPQGNTIYF. The CDR3, as DNA: TGCAGTGCTAGGAGGGCACCCCAGGGAAACACCATATATTTT. The rearrangement joins TRBV20-1 to TRBJ1-3; D gene unclear. The CDR3 runs 14 residues. Trimming left V 3 bases short and J 4 bases short, with 13 bases between. The germline V gene has CDR1 DFQATT and CDR2 SNEGSKA (reference sequence).

The V gene is TRBV19, the J gene TRBJ2-1; the match to TRBD2 covers 8 bases. In germline, CDR1 is LNHDA, CDR2 SQIVND (reference sequence). J gave up 8 bases and V 2 bases, and 14 bases lay outside the gene matches. This CDR3 region has 17 residues. This CDR3 is CASSISGREGPGYEQFF. In nucleotides, the CDR3 is TGTGCCAGTAGTATATCAGGACGGGAGGGCCCCGGTTATGAGCAGTTCTTC.

This clonotype was counted a few times. This chain connects TRBV25-1 to TRBJ2-6; D is uncertain. The CDR3 has 15 amino acids. Trimming cost V 6 bases and J 0 bases, with 9 bases left between them. Germline CDR1 reads MGHDK; CDR2 reads SYGVNS. CDR3 sequence reads: CASSMGVSGANVLTF. The DNA for the CDR3 is TGTGCCAGCAGCATGGGTGTCTCTGGGGCCAACGTCCTGACTTTC.

The rearrangement links TRBV14 to TRBJ2-7; D unresolved. Germline CDR1 is SGHDN and CDR2 is FVKESK. Trimming shortened V by 1 base and J by 0 bases, and 7 bases separated the two germline ends. The CDR3 covers 14 residues. The chain's CDR3 is CASSQGLFSYEQYF. The CDR3 bases are TGTGCCAGCAGCCAAGGTTTGTTCTCCTACGAGCAGTACTTC.

This clonotype appeared a few times. The chain carries TRBV20-1 and TRBJ2-5, with 7 bases identical to TRBD2. CDR1 and CDR2 from the germline V gene are DFQATT and SNEGSKA (reference sequence). V gave up 3 bases and J gave up 4 bases; unmatched junction bases: 2. The CDR3 sequence is 12 residues long. CDR3 sequence (DNA): TGCAGTGCTAGTAGCGGGCGAGAGACCCAGTACTTC. Its translation: CSASSGRETQYF.

This clonotype was recorded a few times. The genes are TRBV20-1 and TRBJ2-2; no reliable D call. Germline loops: CDR1 DFQATT, CDR2 SNEGSKA (reference sequence). Between the trimmed V and J ends, which lost 3 bases and 6 bases, there was a span of 11 bases. The CDR3 is 13 amino acids. CDR3 coding DNA: TGCAGTGCTAGCCGTGCTGTGGCCGGGGAGCTGTTTTTT. This gives the protein CSASRAVAGELFF.

This sequence joins TRBV19 and TRBJ2-5, with no clear D. This CDR3 region has 13 residues. V gave up 10 bases and J gave up 5 bases, with 17 bases separating them. Germline V CDR1 and CDR2: LNHDA, SQIVND (reference sequence). The CDR3 loop reads CATLLKGPETQYF. The CDR3 DNA reads as TGTGCCACCCTCCTTAAGGGCCCGGAGACCCAGTACTTC.

This clonotype has at least ten counts. The V and J genes are TRBV2 and TRBJ2-5, with D perhaps TRBD1 (6 bases). This CDR3 is built from 16 residues. V gave up 2 bases and J gave up 0 bases, with 13 bases separating them. Germline values: CDR1 SNHLY, CDR2 FYNNEI. The CDR3 DNA is TGTGCCAGCAGTGAAATGGCAGGGGAGTACCAAGAGACCCAGTACTTC. It specifies CASSEMAGEYQETQYF.

This clonotype was counted at least ten times. The V call is TRBV28, the J call TRBJ2-1; D is unresolved. The CDR3 loop spans 12 amino acids. Germline CDR1 and CDR2: MDHEN and SYDVKM. V was pared by 2 bases and J by 6 bases, with 5 bases between. The CDR3 DNA is TGTGCCAGCAGTTTACCCGGCAATGAGCAGTTCTTC. Its protein product is CASSLPGNEQFF.

This clonotype has at least ten counts. The chain couples TRBV13 to TRBJ2-7; possibly TRBD1 or TRBD2 for D (5 bases each). The length of the CDR3 is 14 residues. The V end was cut by 3 bases, the J end by 6 bases, with 15 bases between. Germline V gene lookup returns CDR1 PRHDT and CDR2 FYEKMQ (reference sequence). In nucleotides, the CDR3 is TGTGCCAGCAGCTTCGGGGCGGGTCGTTCCGAGCAGTACTTC. Its translation: CASSFGAGRSEQYF. The full variable domain, rest sourced from reference TRBV13 and TRBJ2-7, is AAGVIQSPRHLIKEKRETATLKCYPIPRHDTVYWYQQGPGQDPQFLISFYEKMQSDKGSIPDRFSAQQFSDYHSELNMSSLELGDSALYFCASSFGAGRSEQYFGPGTRLTVT.

This clonotype was picked up many times. This chain links TRBV10-3 with TRBJ1-5, with D maybe TRBD1 (5 bases). CDR3 length equals 13 residues. Per germline, CDR1 ENHRY and CDR2 SYGVKD. Trimming stripped 10 bases from V and 7 bases from J, with 17 bases between. In DNA form, the CDR3 reads TGTGCCACCACCAAGGGGAGGGAACAGCCCCAGCATTTT. Translated: CATTKGREQPQHF.

The chain combines TRBV20-1 with TRBJ1-1; D ambiguous. CDR3 size: 13 residues. Germline CDR1 DFQATT, CDR2 SNEGSKA (reference sequence). V was cut by 6 bases and J by 0 bases, with 11 bases left in between. The CDR3 reads CSALPRMNTEAFF. The CDR3 coding sequence is TGCAGTGCCCTACCCCGAATGAACACTGAAGCTTTCTTT.

This clonotype was counted ten times or more. The CDR3 sequence is CASSKLAGVKNIQYF. DNA for the CDR3: TGTGCCAGCAGTAAGCTAGCGGGAGTCAAAAACATTCAGTACTTC. This sequence joins TRBV2 and TRBJ2-4; 10 nucleotides align to TRBD2. CDR3 length equals 15 residues. Germline CDR1 is SNHLY and CDR2 is FYNNEI. The J segment lost 3 bases and the V segment lost 5 bases, leaving 4 bases of the junction unmatched. The variable domain in full, with the rest retrieved from reference TRBV2 and TRBJ2-4, is EPEVTQTPSHQVTQMGQEVILRCVPISNHLYFYWYRQILGQKVEFLVSFYNNEISEKSEIFDDQFSVERPDGSNFTLKIRSTKLEDSAMYFCASSKLAGVKNIQYFGAGTRLSVL.

The chain joins TRBV4-1 to TRBJ2-7; D unclear. Germline V lookup: CDR1 MGHRA, CDR2 YSYEKL. V was clipped by 2 bases and J by 0 bases, with 8 bases between them. This CDR3 region has 14 residues. The CDR3 protein is CASSQKVSSYEQYF. The CDR3 nucleotides read TGCGCCAGCAGCCAAAAGGTTAGCTCCTACGAGCAGTACTTC.

This clonotype showed up just a few times. The rearrangement uses TRBV7-3 and TRBJ2-6; D not resolved. There are 14 residues in the CDR3. Germline assignment: CDR1 SGHTA and CDR2 FQGTGA. V was trimmed by 5 bases and J by 2 bases, leaving 7 bases between them. The CDR3: CASSQAPGANVLTF. In DNA form, the CDR3 reads TGTGCCAGCAGCCAAGCCCCTGGGGCCAACGTCCTGACTTTC. Complete variable domain (other parts from reference TRBV7-3 and TRBJ2-6): GAGVSQTPSNKVTEKGKYVELRCDPISGHTALYWYRQSLGQGPEFLIYFQGTGAADDSGLPNDRFFAVRPEGSVSTLKIQRTERGDSAVYLCASSQAPGANVLTFGAGSRLTVL.

This chain connects TRBV28 to TRBJ2-3; possible D gene TRBD1, 6 bases. Germline CDR1 reads MDHEN; CDR2 reads SYDVKM. V was shortened by 4 bases and J by 3 bases, with 14 bases between the two germline ends. This CDR3 has 15 amino acids. The CDR3 DNA is TGTGCCAGCAGTTCAGGGACAATTGTTACAGATACGCAGTATTTT. Its translation: CASSSGTIVTDTQYF.

This clonotype was seen a handful of times. The chain has TRBV3-1 and TRBJ2-2; 8 bases agree with TRBD2. The CDR3 has 14 residues. After removal of 1 base from V and 8 bases from J, the junction contained 3 bases not matched to a gene. Germline V gives CDR1 LGHDT, CDR2 YNNKEL (reference sequence). The CDR3 region has the DNA TGTGCCAGCAGCCAAGCGGGGACTAGTGGGGAGCTGTTTTTT. It translates to CASSQAGTSGELFF.

The chain has TRBV28 and TRBJ2-1; D gene uncertain. V dropped 5 bases and J dropped 13 bases, with 15 bases sitting between them. Germline V gene data show CDR1 as MDHEN and CDR2 as SYDVKM. The CDR3 length is 12 residues. The CDR3 sequence is CASSHPGGHQFF. CDR3 DNA sequence: TGTGCCAGCAGTCATCCCGGTGGTCATCAGTTCTTC.

The chain is built from TRBV7-9 and TRBJ1-1, with 9 bases lining up with TRBD1. The length of the CDR3 is 15 residues. Germline V gene sequence: CDR1 SEHNR, CDR2 FQNEAQ (reference sequence). V trimming: 4 bases; J trimming: 4 bases; junction bases outside the gene matches: 7. CDR3 region: CASSSRDREFTEAFF. The CDR3, as DNA: TGTGCCAGCAGCTCCCGGGACAGGGAGTTCACTGAAGCTTTCTTT.